These 5 T cell receptor beta chains were all obtained from the same sample, sequenced in a study of cytomegalovirus exposure and HLA in healthy donors (dated by TCRdb to about 2017). Libraries came from the immunoSEQ multiplex PCR assay. The multiplex PCR relied on a mix of 60 forward primers for TCR Vbeta segments and 13 reverse primers for TCR Jbeta segments. TCRdb limited this immuneACCESS table to in-frame rearrangements with V and J called. A share of clones is missing; checked studies link under half to unresolved V genes, and the rest is unexplained. The sample has some 77,000 clones on record, around 77% of them singletons. Clones ranked in the top ten supply about 22% of the sample. Sample: PBMCs. The origin of the receptors is a woman between 40 and 50 years old in good health and CMV-seropositive.

The genes are TRBV28 and TRBJ1-4; 7 bases are shared with TRBD1. CDR1 and CDR2 from the germline V gene are MDHEN and SYDVKM. V was pared by 6 bases and J by 3 bases, with 4 bases of the junction left unmatched. The CDR3 spans 14 residues. The CDR3 DNA follows: TGTGCCAGCAGCCCCGGGACAGCTAATGAAAAACTGTTTTTT. Its protein product is CASSPGTANEKLFF. The full variable domain, in which reference TRBV28 and TRBJ1-4 provide the parts outside the CDR3, is DVKVTQSSRYLVKRTGEKVFLECVQDMDHENMFWYRQDPGLGLRLIYFSYDVKMKEKGDIPEGYSVSREKKERFSLILESASTNQTSMYLCASSPGTANEKLFFGSGTQLSVL.

This chain links TRBV5-1 with TRBJ2-3; 11 bases fit TRBD2. The V and J ends lost 5 bases and 4 bases, in that order; junction bases with no gene match: 9. CDR1 is SGHRS, CDR2 YFSETQ, per germline. This CDR3 has 16 amino acids. CDR3 residues: CASRLHLAGGSDTQYF. The CDR3 DNA follows: TGCGCCAGCAGACTTCACCTAGCGGGAGGATCAGATACGCAGTATTTT.

This clone has ten or more counts. CDR3 coding DNA: TGTGCCAGCAGCGGACTAGCGGGAGGCACCGGGGAGCTGTTTTTT. Translation gives CASSGLAGGTGELFF. This sequence joins TRBV4-2 and TRBJ2-2, with TRBD2 matching 14 bases. V trimming: 5 bases; J trimming: 4 bases; junction bases outside the gene matches: 0. Germline loops: CDR1 LGHNA, CDR2 YNFKEQ. The CDR3 spans 15 residues.

The chain links TRBV10-2 to TRBJ1-2; 8 nucleotides agree with TRBD1. Germline assignment: CDR1 WSHSY and CDR2 SAAADI. After removal of 8 bases from V and 4 bases from J, the junction contained 9 bases not matched to a gene. This CDR3 contains 14 residues. CDR3 region: CASGPIGTGYGYTF. CDR3 DNA sequence: TGCGCCAGCGGCCCCATCGGGACAGGCTATGGCTACACCTTC.

The CDR3 DNA follows: TGTGCCAGCAGCTTGACAGGCAGGAACACTGAAGCTTTCTTT. Amino acid sequence: CASSLTGRNTEAFF. The chain employs TRBV5-4 and TRBJ1-1; D perhaps matches TRBD1 (5 bases). Trimming cost V 1 base and J 1 base, with 8 bases left between them. The CDR3 contains 14 residues. Germline V lookup: CDR1 SGHNT, CDR2 YYREEE (reference sequence).